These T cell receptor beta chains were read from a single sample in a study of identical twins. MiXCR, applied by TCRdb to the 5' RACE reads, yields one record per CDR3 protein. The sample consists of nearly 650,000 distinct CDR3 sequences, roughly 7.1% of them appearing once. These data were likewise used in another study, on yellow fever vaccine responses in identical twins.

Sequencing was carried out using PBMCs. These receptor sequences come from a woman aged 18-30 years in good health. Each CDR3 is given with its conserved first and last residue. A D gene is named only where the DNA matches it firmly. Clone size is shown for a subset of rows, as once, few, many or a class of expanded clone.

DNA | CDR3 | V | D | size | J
TGTGCCAGCAGTGAATCGAAGGTGGGCTCCTACAATGAGCAGTTCTTC | CASSESKVGSYNEQFF | TRBV25-1 | NA | NA | TRBJ2-1
TGTGCCAGCAGTGAAGCAGTGGTTAGTGGCTATGGCTACACCTTC | CASSEAVVSGYGYTF | TRBV6-1 | NA | NA | TRBJ1-2
TGTGCCAGCAGTTCCAAGGGTTACTTGGGGAGAGGAGCTGAGCAGTTCTTC | CASSSKGYLGRGAEQFF | TRBV28 | NA | NA | TRBJ2-1
TGCGCCAGCAGCCCCACGAGCGGGGTTCAGTACTTC | CASSPTSGVQYF | TRBV5-1 | TRBD2 | NA | TRBJ2-4
TGTGCCAGCAGCTTTCTCCCGACAGCGGAATACTACGAGCAGTACTTC | CASSFLPTAEYYEQYF | TRBV7-3 | NA | NA | TRBJ2-7
TGCAGTGCTACACCGGGACTAGCGGGAAGGACCTACAATGAGCAGTTCTTC | CSATPGLAGRTYNEQFF | TRBV20-1 | TRBD2 | NA | TRBJ2-1
TGTGCCAGCAGCAAACCGACGGGCGGGACCGCTAACTCTGGGGCCAACGTCCTGACTTTC | CASSKPTGGTANSGANVLTF | TRBV4-2 | NA | few | TRBJ2-6
TGTGCCATCAGTCAGTCAAGGCGGGGGTCTAGCGGGGACCAAGAGACCCAGTACTTC | CAISQSRRGSSGDQETQYF | TRBV10-3 | TRBD2 | NA | TRBJ2-5
TGTGCCAGCAAACTAGCGGGAGGCTATGAGCAGTTCTTC | CASKLAGGYEQFF | TRBV6-1 | TRBD2 | NA | TRBJ2-1
TGCGCCAGCAGCCAAGAAGGCAGGGCGGGCACAGATACGCAGTATTTT | CASSQEGRAGTDTQYF | TRBV4-1 | NA | few | TRBJ2-3
TGCGCCAGCAGCCAAGATCGGTCGGACCAAGAGACCCAGTACTTC | CASSQDRSDQETQYF | TRBV4-1 | NA | many | TRBJ2-5
TGTGCCAGCAGTTTCGGGCGGGTCAGCAATGAGCAGTTCTTC | CASSFGRVSNEQFF | TRBV12-3/TRBV12-4 | NA | many | TRBJ2-1
TGTGCCAGCAGCCAAGCCTATCCTTCTGGCGAGCAGTTCTTC | CASSQAYPSGEQFF | TRBV3-1 | NA | many | TRBJ2-1
TGCAGTGCTAGTGGAGGGTCAAGCGGGGGAGGAGAGACCCAGTACTTC | CSASGGSSGGGETQYF | TRBV20-1 | TRBD2 | NA | TRBJ2-5
TGTGCCAGCAGCTTTGGGCGGCCCCCCCTCTCCTACAATGAGCAGTTCTTC | CASSFGRPPLSYNEQFF | TRBV7-6 | NA | NA | TRBJ2-1
TGTGCCAGCAGTTCTGGACTAGCGGGGGTCATGGATACGCAGTATTTT | CASSSGLAGVMDTQYF | TRBV28 | TRBD2 | few | TRBJ2-3
TGTGCCAGCAGTCCCCGGACTAGCAGAGGGACCGGGGAGCTGTTTTTT | CASSPRTSRGTGELFF | TRBV12-3/TRBV12-4 | TRBD2 | many | TRBJ2-2
TGTGCCAGCAGTTTAAGGGGGTTCGGAGGTGGCTACACCTTC | CASSLRGFGGGYTF | TRBV12-3/TRBV12-4 | NA | NA | TRBJ1-2
TGCAGCGTTGTGAGACAGGGACGCACAGATACGCAGTATTTT | CSVVRQGRTDTQYF | TRBV29-1 | TRBD1 | few | TRBJ2-3
TGTGCCAGCAGCTCCTCGGGACAGAGCTACACCGGGGAGCTGTTTTTT | CASSSSGQSYTGELFF | TRBV7-8 | TRBD1 | few | TRBJ2-2
TGCATCAGCTACTACGGGACTTTTAGAGGGGGTGAAAAACTGTTTTTT | CISYYGTFRGGEKLFF | TRBV20-1 | NA | many | TRBJ1-4
TGCGCCAGCACCTCGGCCAGTATGGATGGCGCTTTCTTT | CASTSASMDGAFF | TRBV5-1 | NA | NA | TRBJ1-1
TGTGCCACCAGTGAGCCCCCCGGCGGTGCAGGGACGCACACCGGGGAGCTGTTTTTT | CATSEPPGGAGTHTGELFF | TRBV24-1 | NA | NA | TRBJ2-2
TGTGCCAGCAGCCGGACGGGGACCTATGGCTACACCTTC | CASSRTGTYGYTF | TRBV14 | NA | few | TRBJ1-2
TGTGCCAGCAGTTTCCGGGACAGGGGCTACTACGAGCAGTACTTC | CASSFRDRGYYEQYF | TRBV6-5 | TRBD1 | NA | TRBJ2-7
TGCGCCAGCACCTTAGACAGCGCCTACAATGAGCAGTTCTTC | CASTLDSAYNEQFF | TRBV5-1 | NA | many | TRBJ2-1
TGTGCCAGCAGCGAAACTAGCGGGGGTGAGCAGTTCTTC | CASSETSGGEQFF | TRBV7-8 | TRBD2 | NA | TRBJ2-1
TGTGCCAGCAGTTACTCTTCCGCGCGACAGGGCTGGGGCTACACCTTC | CASSYSSARQGWGYTF | TRBV6-5 | TRBD1 | many | TRBJ1-2
TGTGCCAGCAGGCCAGGGGGAGGCCTTGAGCAGTTCTTC | CASRPGGGLEQFF | TRBV28 | NA | NA | TRBJ2-1
TGTGCCAGCAGCCCGACCACACAGGAGGCCCAGCATTTT | CASSPTTQEAQHF | TRBV3-1 | NA | few | TRBJ1-5
TGTGCCAGCCGTCCATCGTCAGGGGCAAACACTGAAGCTTTCTTT | CASRPSSGANTEAFF | TRBV2 | NA | many | TRBJ1-1
TGTGCCAGCAAGTATAGCGGGAGGGCCAACGAGCAGTACTTC | CASKYSGRANEQYF | TRBV6-2/TRBV6-3 | TRBD2 | NA | TRBJ2-7
TGTGCCACCTCAGGGGAGGGTCGTATCACTGAAGCTTTCTTT | CATSGEGRITEAFF | TRBV7-9 | NA | NA | TRBJ1-1
TGTGCCAGCAGTGATGAGGCTAGCGGCACGCCTTCCGGGGAGCTGTTTTTT | CASSDEASGTPSGELFF | TRBV6-1 | TRBD2 | NA | TRBJ2-2
TGCAGTGCTAGAGAGGCGAGGACAGATACGCAGTATTTT | CSAREARTDTQYF | TRBV20-1 | NA | few | TRBJ2-3
TGCGCCAGCAGCTTGGACAGGGACGGCCTAGTGAACACTGAAGCTTTCTTT | CASSLDRDGLVNTEAFF | TRBV5-1 | NA | many | TRBJ1-1
TGTGCCAGCAGCCCTAAACCCGGACTGAACACTGAAGCTTTCTTT | CASSPKPGLNTEAFF | TRBV7-8 | NA | NA | TRBJ1-1
TGCGCCAGCAGCTTGGCCAGGGCAGAGACCCAGTACTTC | CASSLARAETQYF | TRBV5-1 | NA | few | TRBJ2-5
TGTGCCAGCAGCGCCGGCCAGGGAGTCTCTGGAAACACCATATATTTT | CASSAGQGVSGNTIYF | TRBV9 | NA | few | TRBJ1-3
TGTGCCACCCATCGGGGAACTAATGAAAAACTGTTTTTT | CATHRGTNEKLFF | TRBV10-3 | NA | many | TRBJ1-4
TGTGCCAGCAGTTACGGCTCGGCGGGGGGGCGTCTAGATACGCAGTATTTT | CASSYGSAGGRLDTQYF | TRBV6-5 | TRBD2 | NA | TRBJ2-3
TGCGCCAGCAGCCTCAGGGGGCAAGGCACTGAAGCTTTCTTT | CASSLRGQGTEAFF | TRBV5-1 | TRBD1 | many | TRBJ1-1
TGCGCCAGCAGCCTTGACAGCATCGATGGCTACACCTTC | CASSLDSIDGYTF | TRBV5-1 | NA | few | TRBJ1-2